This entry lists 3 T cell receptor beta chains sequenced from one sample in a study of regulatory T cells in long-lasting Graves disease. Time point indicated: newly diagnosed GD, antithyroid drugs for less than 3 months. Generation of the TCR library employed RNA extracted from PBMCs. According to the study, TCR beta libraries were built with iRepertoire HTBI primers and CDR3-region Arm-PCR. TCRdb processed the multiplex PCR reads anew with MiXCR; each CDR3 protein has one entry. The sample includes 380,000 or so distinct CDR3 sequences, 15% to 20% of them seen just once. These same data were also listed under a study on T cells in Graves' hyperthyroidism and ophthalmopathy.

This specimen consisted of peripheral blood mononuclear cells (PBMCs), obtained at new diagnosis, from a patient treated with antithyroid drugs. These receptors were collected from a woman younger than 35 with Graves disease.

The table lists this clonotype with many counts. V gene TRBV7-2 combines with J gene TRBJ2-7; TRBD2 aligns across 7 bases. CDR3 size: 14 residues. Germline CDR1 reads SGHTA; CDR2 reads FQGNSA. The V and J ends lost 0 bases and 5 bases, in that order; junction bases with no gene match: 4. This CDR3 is CASSLAAGANEQYF. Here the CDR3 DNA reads TGTGCCAGCAGCTTAGCGGCGGGAGCTAACGAGCAGTACTTC.

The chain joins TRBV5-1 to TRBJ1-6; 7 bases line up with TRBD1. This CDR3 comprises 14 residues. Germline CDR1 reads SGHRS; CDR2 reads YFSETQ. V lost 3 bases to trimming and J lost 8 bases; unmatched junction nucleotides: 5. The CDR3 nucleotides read TGCGCCAGCAGCTCGGACAGGCTACATTCACCCCTCCACTTT. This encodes CASSSDRLHSPLHF.

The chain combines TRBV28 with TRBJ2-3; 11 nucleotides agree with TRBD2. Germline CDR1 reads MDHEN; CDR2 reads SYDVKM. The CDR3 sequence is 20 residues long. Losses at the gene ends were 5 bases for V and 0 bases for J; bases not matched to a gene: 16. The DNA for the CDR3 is TGTGCCAGCAGTCTAAACCAGGGCGCCGGGACTAGCGGTAGCACAGATACGCAGTATTTT. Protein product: CASSLNQGAGTSGSTDTQYF.